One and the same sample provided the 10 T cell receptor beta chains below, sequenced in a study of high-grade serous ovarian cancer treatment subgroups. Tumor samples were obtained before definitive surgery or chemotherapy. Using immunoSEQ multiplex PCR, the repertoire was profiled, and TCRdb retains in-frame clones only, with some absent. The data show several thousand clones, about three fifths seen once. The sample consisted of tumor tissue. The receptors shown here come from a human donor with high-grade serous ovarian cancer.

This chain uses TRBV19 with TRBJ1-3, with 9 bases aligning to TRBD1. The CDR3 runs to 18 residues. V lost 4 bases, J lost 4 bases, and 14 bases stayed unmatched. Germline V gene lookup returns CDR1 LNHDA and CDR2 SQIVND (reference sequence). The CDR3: CASSTRTGAFTSGNTIYF. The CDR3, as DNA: TGTGCCAGTAGTACCAGGACAGGGGCTTTTACCTCCGGAAACACCATATATTTT.

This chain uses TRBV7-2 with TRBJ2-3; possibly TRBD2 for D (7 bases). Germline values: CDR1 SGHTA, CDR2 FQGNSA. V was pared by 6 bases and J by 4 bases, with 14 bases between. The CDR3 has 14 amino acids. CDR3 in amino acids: CASSRGGAADTQYF. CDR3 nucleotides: TGTGCCAGCAGTAGAGGGGGGGCCGCAGATACGCAGTATTTT.

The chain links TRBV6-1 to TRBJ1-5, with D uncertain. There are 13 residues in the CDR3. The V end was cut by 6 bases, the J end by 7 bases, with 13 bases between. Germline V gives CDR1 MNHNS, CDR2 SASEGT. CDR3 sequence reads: CASSPTDVQPQHF. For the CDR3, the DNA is TGTGCCAGCAGCCCTACCGATGTCCAGCCCCAGCATTTT.

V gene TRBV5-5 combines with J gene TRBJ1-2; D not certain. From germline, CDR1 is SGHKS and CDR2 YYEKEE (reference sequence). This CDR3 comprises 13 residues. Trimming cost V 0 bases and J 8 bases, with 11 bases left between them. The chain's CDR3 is CASSLAGPEGYTF. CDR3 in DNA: TGTGCCAGCAGCTTGGCCGGACCGGAGGGCTACACCTTC.

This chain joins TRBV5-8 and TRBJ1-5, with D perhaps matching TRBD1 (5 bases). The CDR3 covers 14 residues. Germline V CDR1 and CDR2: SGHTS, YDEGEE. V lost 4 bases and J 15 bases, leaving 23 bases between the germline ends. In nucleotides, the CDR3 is TGTGCCAGCAGCCAAGATTATGGGGCAGGGATGAGGCATTTT. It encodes CASSQDYGAGMRHF.

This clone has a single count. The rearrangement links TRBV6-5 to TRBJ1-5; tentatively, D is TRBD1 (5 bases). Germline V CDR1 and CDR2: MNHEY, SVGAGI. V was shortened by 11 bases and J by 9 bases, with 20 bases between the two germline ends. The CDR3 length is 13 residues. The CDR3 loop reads CAWRSTPQGPQHF. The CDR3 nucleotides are TGTGCCTGGCGATCCACCCCCCAGGGGCCCCAGCATTTT.

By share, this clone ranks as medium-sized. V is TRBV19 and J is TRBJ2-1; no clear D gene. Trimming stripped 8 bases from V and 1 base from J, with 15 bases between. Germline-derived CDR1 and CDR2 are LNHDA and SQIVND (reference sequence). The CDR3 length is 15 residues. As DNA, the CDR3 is TGTGCCAGTTCCTTGGGTGTAGCTTCCTACAATGAGCAGTTCTTC. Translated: CASSLGVASYNEQFF.

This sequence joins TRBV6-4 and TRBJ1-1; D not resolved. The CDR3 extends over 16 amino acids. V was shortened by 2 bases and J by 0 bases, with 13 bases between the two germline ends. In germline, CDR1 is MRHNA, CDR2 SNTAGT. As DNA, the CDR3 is TGTGCCAGCAGTGACCCTCGGTCGTATGTGAACACTGAAGCTTTCTTT. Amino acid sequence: CASSDPRSYVNTEAFF.

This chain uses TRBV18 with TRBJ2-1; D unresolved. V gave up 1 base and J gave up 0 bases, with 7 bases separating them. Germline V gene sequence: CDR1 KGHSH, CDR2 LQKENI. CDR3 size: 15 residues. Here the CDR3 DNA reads TGTGCCAGCTCACCACTATCAAGCTCCTACAATGAGCAGTTCTTC. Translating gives CASSPLSSSYNEQFF.

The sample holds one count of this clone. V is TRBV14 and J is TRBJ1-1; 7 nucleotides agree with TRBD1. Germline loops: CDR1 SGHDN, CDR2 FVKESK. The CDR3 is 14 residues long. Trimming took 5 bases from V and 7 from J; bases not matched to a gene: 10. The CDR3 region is CASSYLEGAGEAFF. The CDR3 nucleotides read TGTGCCAGCAGCTACCTCGAGGGGGCGGGTGAAGCTTTCTTT.